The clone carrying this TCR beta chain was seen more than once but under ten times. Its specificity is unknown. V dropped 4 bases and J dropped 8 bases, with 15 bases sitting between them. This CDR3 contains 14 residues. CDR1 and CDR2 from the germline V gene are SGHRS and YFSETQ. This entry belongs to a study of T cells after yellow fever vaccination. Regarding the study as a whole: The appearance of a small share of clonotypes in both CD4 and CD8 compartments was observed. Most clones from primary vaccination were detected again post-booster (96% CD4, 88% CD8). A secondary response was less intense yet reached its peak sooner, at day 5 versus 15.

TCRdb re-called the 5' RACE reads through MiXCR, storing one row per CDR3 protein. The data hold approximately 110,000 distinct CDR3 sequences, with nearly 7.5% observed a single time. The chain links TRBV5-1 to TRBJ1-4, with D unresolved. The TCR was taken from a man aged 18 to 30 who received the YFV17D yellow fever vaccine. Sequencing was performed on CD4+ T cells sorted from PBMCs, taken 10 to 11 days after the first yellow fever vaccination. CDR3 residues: CASSHEGFIEKLFF. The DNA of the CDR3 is TGCGCCAGCAGCCATGAAGGGTTCATAGAAAAACTGTTTTTT. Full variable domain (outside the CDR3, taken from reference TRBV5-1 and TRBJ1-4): KAGVTQTPRYLIKTRGQQVTLSCSPISGHRSVSWYQQTPGQGLQFLFEYFSETQRNKGNFPGRFSGRQFSNSRSEMNVSTLELGDSALYLCASSHEGFIEKLFFGSGTQLSVL.